Each of the 31 T cell receptor beta chains below was sequenced from the same sample in a study of cytomegalovirus exposure and HLA in healthy donors. Primers for the PCR totalled 60 Vbeta and 13 Jbeta. The method was immunoSEQ multiplex PCR; TCRdb's version includes in-frame clones alone and lacks a portion of them. Counted here are approximately 130,000 clones, around 82% occurring once; the ten biggest clones make up 0.95% to 1.5%. The sequenced material came from PBMCs. These receptors were taken from a man aged 45-65 years in good health and CMV-seronegative.

The rearrangement uses TRBV7-9 and TRBJ1-1, with TRBD1 matching over 9 bases. The CDR3 covers 15 residues. V was clipped by 7 bases and J by 5 bases; unmatched bases: 11. The germline gives CDR1 SEHNR, CDR2 FQNEAQ (reference sequence). CDR3 sequence: CASNGQQGANTEAFF. As DNA, the CDR3 is TGTGCCAGCAACGGGCAACAGGGGGCGAATACTGAAGCTTTCTTT.

This chain links TRBV6-6 with TRBJ1-1; the match to TRBD1 covers 7 bases. CDR1 and CDR2 from the germline V gene are MNHNY and SVGAGI (reference sequence). The CDR3 covers 12 residues. Trimming took 6 bases from V and 8 from J; bases not matched to a gene: 6. This CDR3 is CASRPGGQEAFF. Written as DNA, the CDR3 is TGTGCCAGCAGGCCAGGGGGTCAGGAAGCTTTCTTT.

The gene calls are TRBV10-1 and TRBJ2-3, with a weak D call TRBD1 (5 bases). V was shortened by 0 bases and J by 4 bases, with 11 bases between the two germline ends. Germline V gene lookup returns CDR1 WNHNN and CDR2 SYGVQD (reference sequence). The CDR3 is made up of 15 amino acids. CDR3 sequence reads: CASSESQVGADTQYF. CDR3 nucleotides: TGCGCCAGCAGTGAGTCACAGGTTGGCGCAGATACGCAGTATTTT.

The rearrangement links TRBV19 to TRBJ2-1; possibly TRBD2 for D (6 bases). CDR3 length equals 15 residues. V was clipped by 2 bases and J by 9 bases, with 17 bases between them. From germline, CDR1 is LNHDA and CDR2 SQIVND (reference sequence). The CDR3 nucleotides are TGTGCCAGTAGTATACCCAAAATGGGGGGAGGTGAGCAGTTCTTC. It specifies CASSIPKMGGGEQFF.

The V call is TRBV7-2, the J call TRBJ2-3; D may be TRBD2 (6 bases). This CDR3 has 13 residues. CDR1 is SGHTA, CDR2 FQGNSA, per germline. V dropped 0 bases and J dropped 5 bases, with 6 bases sitting between them. CDR3 region: CASSLAAGDTQYF. CDR3 nucleotide sequence: TGTGCCAGCAGCTTAGCAGCGGGAGATACGCAGTATTTT.

The genes are TRBV18 and TRBJ2-7; 9 positions agree with TRBD2. The germline CDR1 and CDR2 sequences are KGHSH and LQKENI. The CDR3 consists of 16 residues. The ends lost 1 base at V and 6 bases at J; junction bases unmatched: 10. In DNA form, the CDR3 reads TGTGCCAGCTCACCACGCCCGGGGGCGGGAGGGCGCGAGCAGTACTTC. Protein product: CASSPRPGAGGREQYF. The full variable domain, completed using reference TRBV18 and TRBJ2-7, is NAGVMQNPRHLVRRRGQEARLRCSPMKGHSHVYWYRQLPEEGLKFMVYLQKENIIDESGMPKERFSAEFPKEGPSILRIQQVVRGDSAAYFCASSPRPGAGGREQYFGPGTRLTVT.

The V call is TRBV7-9, the J call TRBJ2-7; 9 bases align to TRBD2. Trimming at V came to 5 bases and at J to 6 bases, leaving 8 bases not matched to a gene. Germline assignment: CDR1 SEHNR and CDR2 FQNEAQ (reference sequence). The CDR3 runs 14 residues. In DNA, the CDR3 is TGTGCCAGCAGCCCGAGCGGGAGGCAGGTCGAGCAGTACTTC. Protein: CASSPSGRQVEQYF.

CDR3: CASRKASSEFSYNEQFF. The CDR3 nucleotides are TGTGCCAGCAGGAAGGCTTCTAGCGAATTCTCCTACAATGAGCAGTTCTTC. J is TRBJ2-1 and V is TRBV11-2; possibly TRBD2 for D (6 bases). Germline values: CDR1 SGHAT, CDR2 FQNNGV. The V gene lost 6 bases and the J gene lost 0 bases, with 18 bases spanning the gap. The CDR3 consists of 17 residues.

A single count supports this clone. The chain employs TRBV28 and TRBJ2-7; 7 nucleotides line up with TRBD2. V was clipped by 7 bases and J by 0 bases; unmatched bases: 12. Germline values: CDR1 MDHEN, CDR2 SYDVKM. CDR3 length: 16 residues. The CDR3 DNA reads as TGTGCCAGCACGGAACGAAGAGCGGGAAGCTCCTACGAGCAGTACTTC. This gives the protein CASTERRAGSSYEQYF.

Regarding this clone: At the DNA level, this CDR3 is encoded by other sequences in the same sample as well. J is TRBJ2-3 and V is TRBV29-1; D may be TRBD2 (6 bases). The V end lost 7 bases, the J end lost 1 base, and 18 bases lay between the germline ends. CDR3 size: 15 residues. Germline-derived CDR1 and CDR2 are SQVTM and ANQGSEA. The DNA of the CDR3 is TGCAGCGCCGTGACTAGGCCCGATGGCACAGATACGCAGTATTTT. This encodes CSAVTRPDGTDTQYF.

The chain couples TRBV19 to TRBJ1-5; tentative D call: TRBD1 (6 bases). Germline-derived CDR1 and CDR2 are LNHDA and SQIVND (reference sequence). The CDR3 has 19 amino acids. V dropped 3 bases and J dropped 1 base, with 22 bases sitting between them. The CDR3 DNA sequence: TGTGCCAGTAGTATCCCTTTTGGTCGACAGGTCGGGAGCAATCAGCCCCAGCATTTT. Encoded protein: CASSIPFGRQVGSNQPQHF. Together with reference TRBV19 and TRBJ1-5, the CDR3 gives the full variable domain: DGGITQSPKYLFRKEGQNVTLSCEQNLNHDAMYWYRQDPGQGLRLIYYSQIVNDFQKGDIAEGYSVSREKKESFPLTVTSAQKNPTAFYLCASSIPFGRQVGSNQPQHFGDGTRLSIL.

This sequence joins TRBV25-1 and TRBJ2-5, with D perhaps TRBD2 (7 bases). The CDR3 has 13 amino acids. The germline V gene encodes CDR1 MGHDK and CDR2 SYGVNS. Trimming removed 5 bases from V and 5 bases from J, with 12 bases in between. CDR3 sequence reads: CASSFRGGETQYF. CDR3 DNA: TGTGCCAGCAGTTTCAGGGGAGGGGAGACCCAGTACTTC.

This rearrangement joins TRBV27 to TRBJ2-7; D might be TRBD2 (5 bases). The V gene's germline CDR1 is MNHEY and CDR2 SMNVEV (reference sequence). The V end lost 6 bases, the J end lost 6 bases, and 27 bases lay between the germline ends. This CDR3 is built from 17 residues. The chain's CDR3 is CASSPRGGLVPPAEQYF. As DNA, the CDR3 is TGTGCCAGCAGCCCCCGAGGAGGCCTCGTTCCCCCCGCCGAGCAGTACTTC.

This clone has only one observation. The V and J genes are TRBV4-2 and TRBJ2-7; D unresolved. Trimming took off 0 bases at V and 2 bases at J, with 5 bases between the two ends. Germline lookup yields CDR1 LGHNA and CDR2 YNFKEQ. The CDR3 spans 13 residues. The CDR3: CASSQDHPYEQYF. The CDR3 DNA is TGTGCCAGCAGCCAAGATCATCCCTACGAGCAGTACTTC.

The chain couples TRBV6-1 to TRBJ2-7, with 9 bases fitting TRBD1. The trim removed 6 bases at V and 4 bases at J, leaving 10 bases unmatched. Germline CDR1 and CDR2: MNHNS and SASEGT. CDR3 length equals 15 residues. CDR3 nucleotides: TGTGCCAGCAGGGTAAGGGACAGGGCCCCTTACGAGCAGTACTTC. Translated: CASRVRDRAPYEQYF.

In this sample, this clone turned up once. This chain links TRBV5-4 with TRBJ1-3; 9 nucleotides align to TRBD1. The V and J ends lost 0 bases and 0 bases, in that order; junction bases with no gene match: 4. The CDR3 spans 17 residues. Germline CDR1 reads SGHNT; CDR2 reads YYREEE (reference sequence). The DNA for the CDR3 is TGTGCCAGCAGCTTGGCTGGGACAGGGTCCTCTGGAAACACCATATATTTT. This translates into CASSLAGTGSSGNTIYF.

This clone occurred once. This chain connects TRBV2 to TRBJ2-1; 7 bases are shared with TRBD1. V lost 4 bases, J lost 3 bases, and 6 bases stayed unmatched. In germline, CDR1 is SNHLY, CDR2 FYNNEI. The CDR3 sequence is 15 residues long. The CDR3 DNA reads TGTGCCAGCAGTGTCCCGACAGGGAACTACAATGAGCAGTTCTTC. Protein product: CASSVPTGNYNEQFF.

The V and J genes are TRBV19 and TRBJ1-4; D gene unclear. The ends were cut back, 6 bases at V and 0 bases at J, with 14 bases in the middle. Germline values: CDR1 LNHDA, CDR2 SQIVND (reference sequence). The CDR3 covers 16 residues. This chain's CDR3 is CASSPRGQATNEKLFF. The CDR3 DNA reads TGTGCCAGTAGCCCCAGAGGGCAGGCAACTAATGAAAAACTGTTTTTT.

The chain is built from TRBV18 and TRBJ2-5; tentative D call: TRBD2 (6 bases). Germline CDR1 reads KGHSH; CDR2 reads LQKENI. The CDR3 extends over 16 amino acids. V was shortened by 0 bases and J by 5 bases, with 16 bases between the two germline ends. CDR3 nucleotide sequence: TGTGCCAGCTCACCACCAGGTTCGGGAGAATGGGAGACCCAGTACTTC. It encodes CASSPPGSGEWETQYF. Full variable domain (remainder filled in from reference TRBV18 and TRBJ2-5): NAGVMQNPRHLVRRRGQEARLRCSPMKGHSHVYWYRQLPEEGLKFMVYLQKENIIDESGMPKERFSAEFPKEGPSILRIQQVVRGDSAAYFCASSPPGSGEWETQYFGPGTRLLVL.

The V call is TRBV11-2, the J call TRBJ1-5; D is possibly TRBD1 (5 bases). V lost 3 bases to trimming and J lost 4 bases, with 10 bases between them. This CDR3 has 14 amino acids. CDR1 and CDR2 from the germline V gene are SGHAT and FQNNGV. CDR3 coding DNA: TGTGCCAGCAGCTTGGCAGGGAATAATCAGCCCCAGCATTTT. Its translation: CASSLAGNNQPQHF.

The V call is TRBV5-1, the J call TRBJ2-5, with TRBD1 matching 8 bases. The J call may be faulty, since TRBJ2-7 better matches the DNA end. This CDR3 spans 15 amino acids. Germline values: CDR1 SGHRS, CDR2 YFSETQ. The CDR3, as DNA: TGCGCCAGCAGCTTGGGGCCAGGGGGCTTCTACGAGCAGTACTTC. This sequence encodes CASSLGPGGFYEQYF.

In regard to this clone: One end of the junction varies from germline; a read error may be responsible. The rearrangement links TRBV19 to TRBJ2-1; 7 bases are shared with TRBD2. The CDR3 length is 12 residues. CDR1 is LNHDA and CDR2 is SQIVND in the germline V gene (reference sequence). CDR3 amino acids: CASSSPGGRAVF. The CDR3 nucleotides are TGTGCCAGTAGTTCCCCCGGCGGGAGAGCGGTCTTC.

This rearrangement joins TRBV6-1 to TRBJ2-7; TRBD2 matches 11 bases. The CDR3 has 18 residues. J gave up 0 bases and V 4 bases, and 11 bases lay outside the gene matches. Germline V gene data show CDR1 as MNHNS and CDR2 as SASEGT. The CDR3 coding sequence is TGTGCCAGCAGTGTAGGGAGACTAGCGGGGCCCTCCTCCTACGAGCAGTACTTC. This codes for CASSVGRLAGPSSYEQYF.

The chain has TRBV27 and TRBJ1-5; a possible D gene is TRBD1 (5 bases). This CDR3 spans 16 amino acids. Trimming took off 8 bases at V and 0 bases at J, with 17 bases between the two ends. CDR1 is MNHEY, CDR2 SMNVEV, per germline (reference sequence). CDR3 loop: CASSPSGGNSNQPQHF. CDR3 nucleotides: TGTGCCAGCTCGCCCTCGGGGGGGAATAGCAATCAGCCCCAGCATTTT.

This sequence joins TRBV19 and TRBJ1-1, with 8 bases identical to TRBD1. From germline, CDR1 is LNHDA and CDR2 SQIVND (reference sequence). Trimming took 5 bases from V and 5 from J; bases not matched to a gene: 13. The CDR3 totals 16 residues. The CDR3 coding sequence is TGTGCCAGTAGTGCCCAGGGGGCGTTTCTTGGGACTGAAGCTTTCTTT. Protein product: CASSAQGAFLGTEAFF.

The V call is TRBV9, the J call TRBJ2-3; 7 bases are shared with TRBD2. After removal of 0 bases from V and 2 bases from J, the junction contained 6 bases not matched to a gene. Germline V gives CDR1 SGDLS, CDR2 YYNGEE. The CDR3 is made up of 16 amino acids. Here the CDR3 DNA reads TGTGCCAGCAGCGTAGAGGTGGGAGGGCCCACAGATACGCAGTATTTT. This translates into CASSVEVGGPTDTQYF.

This chain links TRBV6-5 with TRBJ1-1, with TRBD1 matching over 7 bases. V was clipped by 7 bases and J by 4 bases; unmatched bases: 12. The CDR3 is 15 residues long. The germline V gene encodes CDR1 MNHEY and CDR2 SVGAGI. CDR3 DNA sequence: TGTGCCAGCAACCAAGGGGGCGTATCGGGCACTGAAGCTTTCTTT. Encoded protein: CASNQGGVSGTEAFF.

The gene calls are TRBV11-2 and TRBJ1-1; TRBD1 is a possible D gene (6 bases). The CDR3 is 13 amino acids. Trimming shortened V by 4 bases and J by 9 bases, and 15 bases separated the two germline ends. Germline loops: CDR1 SGHAT, CDR2 FQNNGV. The CDR3: CASSSRLDSKAFF. CDR3 nucleotide sequence: TGTGCCAGCAGCTCCCGGCTGGACAGTAAAGCTTTCTTT.

The chain couples TRBV10-3 to TRBJ1-1; the D gene is possibly TRBD1 (5 bases). V was pared by 4 bases and J by 1 base, with 13 bases between. Per germline, CDR1 ENHRY and CDR2 SYGVKD. The CDR3 has 15 amino acids. This chain's CDR3 is CAISGAGRTNTEAFF. CDR3 bases: TGTGCCATCAGTGGGGCGGGACGGACGAACACTGAAGCTTTCTTT.

V gene TRBV5-6 combines with J gene TRBJ2-3; maybe TRBD2 (5 bases). In germline, CDR1 is SGHDT, CDR2 YYEEEE. The CDR3 sequence is 15 residues long. V was shortened by 1 base and J by 4 bases, with 13 bases between the two germline ends. CDR3 sequence (DNA): TGTGCCAGCAGCTTGCGAGCGGTTGGGGCAGATACGCAGTATTTT. It codes for CASSLRAVGADTQYF. Together with reference TRBV5-6 and TRBJ2-3, the CDR3 gives the full variable domain: DAGVTQSPTHLIKTRGQQVTLRCSPKSGHDTVSWYQQALGQGPQFIFQYYEEEERQRGNFPDRFSGHQFPNYSSELNVNALLLGDSALYLCASSLRAVGADTQYFGPGTRLTVL.

Notes on this clone: The same CDR3 arises from other DNA sequences in this sample as well. The chain recombines TRBV28 with TRBJ2-7, with 10 bases matching TRBD1. V dropped 3 bases and J dropped 5; count of bases not matched to a gene: 1. Germline V gives CDR1 MDHEN, CDR2 SYDVKM. This CDR3 contains 13 residues. CDR3 sequence (DNA): TGTGCCAGCAGTTTGACAGGGGGCCACGAGCAGTACTTC. It specifies CASSLTGGHEQYF. Combining the CDR3 with reference TRBV28 and TRBJ2-7 gives the whole variable domain DVKVTQSSRYLVKRTGEKVFLECVQDMDHENMFWYRQDPGLGLRLIYFSYDVKMKEKGDIPEGYSVSREKKERFSLILESASTNQTSMYLCASSLTGGHEQYFGPGTRLTVT.